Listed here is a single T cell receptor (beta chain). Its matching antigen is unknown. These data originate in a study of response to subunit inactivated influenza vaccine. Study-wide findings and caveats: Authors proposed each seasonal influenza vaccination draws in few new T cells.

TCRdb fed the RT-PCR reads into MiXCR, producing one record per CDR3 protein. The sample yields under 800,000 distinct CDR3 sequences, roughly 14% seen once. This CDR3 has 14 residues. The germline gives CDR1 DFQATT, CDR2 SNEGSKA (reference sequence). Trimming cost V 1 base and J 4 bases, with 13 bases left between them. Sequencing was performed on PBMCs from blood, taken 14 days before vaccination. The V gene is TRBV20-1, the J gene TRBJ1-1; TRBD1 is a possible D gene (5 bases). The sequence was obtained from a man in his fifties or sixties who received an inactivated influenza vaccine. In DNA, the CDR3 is TGCAGTGCTAGAGCCGGGTCCGGGGGCACTGAAGCTTTCTTT. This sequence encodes CSARAGSGGTEAFF.